One and the same sample provided the 21 T cell receptor beta chains below, sequenced in a study of blood T cell repertoires in COVID-19. The assay was immunoSEQ multiplex PCR, and TCRdb's table has in-frame clones only and misses some. The table has some 120,000 clones, 80% to 95% seen once. The material sequenced was peripheral blood. These receptors were obtained from a middle-aged man with COVID-19, enrolled during active disease.

The chain joins TRBV19 to TRBJ2-2; 13 bases map to TRBD2. J gave up 2 bases and V 4 bases, and 7 bases lay outside the gene matches. CDR1 LNHDA and CDR2 SQIVND come from the germline V gene (reference sequence). The CDR3 sequence is 18 residues long. Written as DNA, the CDR3 is TGTGCCAGTAGTAACCTACCGGGACTAGCGGGAAACACCGGGGAGCTGTTTTTT. Protein: CASSNLPGLAGNTGELFF.

This sequence joins TRBV6-4 and TRBJ2-1; 12 nucleotides align to TRBD2. The CDR3 totals 15 residues. Germline assignment: CDR1 MRHNA and CDR2 SNTAGT. The trim removed 5 bases at V and 5 bases at J, leaving 4 bases unmatched. Here the CDR3 reads CASSSTSGSNNEQFF. DNA of the CDR3: TGTGCCAGCAGTTCGACTAGCGGGAGCAACAATGAGCAGTTCTTC.

The gene calls are TRBV18 and TRBJ1-4; D uncertain. The germline CDR1 and CDR2 sequences are KGHSH and LQKENI. The length of the CDR3 is 14 residues. Trimming left V 3 bases short and J 6 bases short, with 11 bases between. CDR3: CASSPRQVDEKLFF. DNA for the CDR3: TGTGCCAGCTCACCCCGACAAGTTGATGAAAAACTGTTTTTT.

This clone was recorded once. The chain links TRBV5-1 to TRBJ2-1; 9 bases line up with TRBD1. Germline V gene data show CDR1 as SGHRS and CDR2 as YFSETQ. The V gene end was trimmed by 0 bases and the J gene end by 5 bases; junction bases not matched to a gene: 3. The CDR3 is 15 residues long. The CDR3 protein is CASSLGGQGHNEQFF. DNA of the CDR3: TGCGCCAGCAGCTTGGGGGGACAGGGCCACAATGAGCAGTTCTTC.

CDR3 loop: CASSPGQEYTGELFF. As DNA, the CDR3 is TGCGCCAGCAGCCCTGGACAGGAGTACACCGGGGAGCTGTTTTTT. This chain joins TRBV4-1 and TRBJ2-2; 7 bases are a match to TRBD1. This CDR3 is built from 15 residues. The germline V gene encodes CDR1 MGHRA and CDR2 YSYEKL. Losses at the gene ends were 4 bases for V and 3 bases for J; bases not matched to a gene: 5.

This chain connects TRBV7-8 to TRBJ2-7, with D perhaps matching TRBD2 (7 bases). The CDR3 extends over 13 amino acids. The germline V gene encodes CDR1 SGHVS and CDR2 FQNEAQ. The V end lost 0 bases, the J end lost 7 bases, and 10 bases lay between the germline ends. In nucleotides, the CDR3 is TGTGCCAGCAGCTTAGCAGGGGGGGAAGAGCAGTACTTC. Encoded protein: CASSLAGGEEQYF.

The chain recombines TRBV14 with TRBJ2-1; TRBD2 is a possible D gene (6 bases). Germline lookup yields CDR1 SGHDN and CDR2 FVKESK. This CDR3 has 14 residues. Trimming removed 3 bases from V and 10 bases from J, with 16 bases in between. CDR3 amino acids: CASSQPGVSWEQFF. The CDR3 DNA follows: TGTGCCAGCAGCCAGCCGGGAGTGTCTTGGGAGCAGTTCTTC.

This clone came up once. The chain is built from TRBV30 and TRBJ1-5; no firm D call. Trimming left V 0 bases short and J 1 base short, with 7 bases between. Germline assignment: CDR1 GTSNPN and CDR2 SVGIG (reference sequence). CDR3 length equals 14 residues. The CDR3 reads CAWSVGVSNQPQHF. The CDR3 DNA is TGTGCCTGGAGTGTCGGAGTAAGCAATCAGCCCCAGCATTTT.

This chain links TRBV6-5 with TRBJ1-4; the match to TRBD1 covers 9 bases. The V gene end was trimmed by 4 bases and the J gene end by 5 bases; junction bases not matched to a gene: 5. Germline V gene lookup returns CDR1 MNHEY and CDR2 SVGAGI. The CDR3 is 15 residues long. The CDR3 DNA sequence: TGTGCCAGCAGTTCCTCACAGGGGGCAAATGAAAAACTGTTTTTT. It yields the protein CASSSSQGANEKLFF.

The gene calls are TRBV4-1 and TRBJ2-7, with 12 bases that match TRBD1. V gave up 0 bases and J gave up 7 bases; unmatched junction bases: 7. The CDR3 extends over 16 amino acids. Looked up from germline, CDR1 is MGHRA and CDR2 is YSYEKL. The CDR3 nucleotides read TGCGCCAGCAGCCAAGATCTGGGACAGGGGGCATGGGAGCAGTACTTC. It translates to CASSQDLGQGAWEQYF.

The rearrangement joins TRBV4-1 to TRBJ2-1, with TRBD2 matching over 10 bases. V lost 4 bases and J lost 6; bases outside the gene matches: 6. The CDR3 totals 15 residues. Germline CDR1 and CDR2: MGHRA and YSYEKL. CDR3 protein: CASSPASGSTNEQFF. The CDR3 region has the DNA TGCGCCAGCAGCCCCGCTAGCGGGAGTACCAATGAGCAGTTCTTC.

The chain recombines TRBV2 with TRBJ2-1, with TRBD2 identical over 7 bases. The junction had 6 bases not matched to a gene; V was cut back by 4 bases and J by 3 bases. The germline gives CDR1 SNHLY, CDR2 FYNNEI. This CDR3 region has 15 residues. The CDR3 loop is CASSVRLAVYNEQFF. For the CDR3, the DNA is TGTGCCAGCAGTGTAAGGCTAGCGGTCTACAATGAGCAGTTCTTC.

In DNA, the CDR3 is TGTGCCACCAGTGAGGCAGGGGGATACGGCTACACCTTC. It yields the protein CATSEAGGYGYTF. The chain joins TRBV24-1 to TRBJ1-2; 7 bases align to TRBD1. V lost 4 bases and J lost 8; bases outside the gene matches: 6. Germline V gene sequence: CDR1 KGHDR, CDR2 SFDVKD. The CDR3 is made up of 13 amino acids.

The count of this clone is one. The CDR3 sequence is CASSRGGGSYEQYV. The CDR3 nucleotides read TGCGCCAGCAGCCGCGGGGGGGGCTCCTACGAGCAGTACGTC. This chain uses TRBV4-1 with TRBJ2-7, with 9 bases aligning to TRBD2. The V gene's germline CDR1 is MGHRA and CDR2 YSYEKL. The CDR3 is 14 amino acids. Trimming at V came to 4 bases and at J to 0 bases, leaving 1 base not matched to a gene.

The V call is TRBV6-5, the J call TRBJ2-7, with 13 bases that match TRBD2. The CDR3 spans 15 residues. The J segment lost 1 base and the V segment lost 6 bases, leaving 3 bases of the junction unmatched. CDR1 is MNHEY and CDR2 is SVGAGI in the germline V gene. CDR3 amino acids: CASRGTSGTSYEQYF. The CDR3 DNA follows: TGTGCCAGCAGGGGGACTAGCGGGACGTCCTACGAGCAGTACTTC.

The chain employs TRBV6-5 and TRBJ1-5, with 7 bases matching TRBD1. The CDR3 extends over 14 amino acids. The ends lost 0 bases at V and 5 bases at J; junction bases unmatched: 1. Germline CDR1 and CDR2: MNHEY and SVGAGI. The CDR3 DNA is TGTGCCAGCAGTTACTCAGACAGGGATCAGCCCCAGCATTTT. Translated, it gives CASSYSDRDQPQHF.

The rearrangement joins TRBV3-1 (or the pseudogene TRBV3-2) to TRBJ2-1; TRBD2 might be the D (6 bases). V gave up 4 bases and J gave up 5 bases, with 21 bases separating them. Germline V gene data show CDR1 as LGHDT and CDR2 as YNNKEL (reference sequence). The CDR3 sequence is 17 residues long. For the CDR3, the DNA is TGTGCCAGCAGCCCCCAGGAAAACGGGAGCCCTAACAATGAGCAGTTCTTC. It encodes CASSPQENGSPNNEQFF.

The J gene is TRBJ2-7, the V gene TRBV5-1, with 8 bases identical to TRBD2. CDR1 and CDR2 (germline): SGHRS, YFSETQ. The V gene end was trimmed by 0 bases and the J gene end by 4 bases; junction bases not matched to a gene: 12. The CDR3 has 17 residues. DNA for the CDR3: TGCGCCAGCAGCTTGGTGGGTAGCGGGGTCCCACTTTACGAGCAGTACTTC. It codes for CASSLVGSGVPLYEQYF.

This clone showed up just once. This rearrangement joins TRBV19 to TRBJ2-6; TRBD1 agrees at 8 bases. V was pared by 5 bases and J by 2 bases, with 8 bases of the junction left unmatched. CDR3 size: 17 residues. CDR1 is LNHDA, CDR2 SQIVND, per germline (reference sequence). The DNA for the CDR3 is TGTGCCAGTAGTTCGGTTCAGGGGGCGCCTGGGGCCAACGTCCTGACTTTC. Residues: CASSSVQGAPGANVLTF.

This sequence joins TRBV6-5 and TRBJ1-1; D unclear. This CDR3 has 13 amino acids. Germline CDR1 and CDR2: MNHEY and SVGAGI. The V end was cut by 4 bases, the J end by 0 bases, with 6 bases between. The CDR3 coding sequence is TGTGCCAGCAGTTCCCAATTGAACACTGAAGCTTTCTTT. It translates to CASSSQLNTEAFF.

CDR3 sequence reads: CASRAGLAGRGAYNEQFF. CDR3 bases: TGTGCCAGCAGGGCGGGACTAGCGGGGAGGGGAGCCTACAATGAGCAGTTCTTC. The chain uses TRBV7-9 and TRBJ2-1; 13 bases agree with TRBD2. The CDR3 consists of 18 residues. The trim removed 6 bases at V and 2 bases at J, leaving 10 bases unmatched. Germline V lookup: CDR1 SEHNR, CDR2 FQNEAQ (reference sequence).